A single T cell receptor (beta chain) is shown here with its context. The protocol was immunoSEQ multiplex PCR, while the TCRdb copy is restricted to in-frame clones and leaves out a portion. Counted here are more than 150,000 clones, more than 75% occurring once; the ten biggest clones make up over 7%. Looked up from germline, CDR1 is MNHEY and CDR2 is SVGAGI. This CDR3 comprises 14 residues. V dropped 6 bases and J dropped 6; count of bases not matched to a gene: 5. The data belong to a study of blood T cell repertoires in COVID-19. The rearrangement links TRBV6-5 to TRBJ1-6; TRBD1 aligns across 7 bases. This TCR was recovered from a woman aged 45-59 years who had recovered from COVID-19. The specimen was PBMCs or T cells enriched from blood (not recorded which). CDR3 sequence: CASRLQGTNSPLHF. CDR3 in DNA: TGTGCCAGCAGGCTACAGGGGACTAATTCACCCCTCCACTTT.